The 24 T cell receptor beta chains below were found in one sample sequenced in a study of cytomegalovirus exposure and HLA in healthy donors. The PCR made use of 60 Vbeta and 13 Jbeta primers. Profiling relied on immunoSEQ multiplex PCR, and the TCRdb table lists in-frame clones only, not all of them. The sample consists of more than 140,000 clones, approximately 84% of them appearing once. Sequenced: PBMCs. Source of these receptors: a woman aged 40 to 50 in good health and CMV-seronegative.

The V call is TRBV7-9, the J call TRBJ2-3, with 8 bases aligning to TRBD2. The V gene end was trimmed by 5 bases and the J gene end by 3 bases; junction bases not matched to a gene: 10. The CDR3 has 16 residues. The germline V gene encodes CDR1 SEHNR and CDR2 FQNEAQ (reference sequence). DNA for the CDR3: TGTGCCAGCAGCCCGAAAGCGGGAGCGGAGACAGATACGCAGTATTTT. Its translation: CASSPKAGAETDTQYF.

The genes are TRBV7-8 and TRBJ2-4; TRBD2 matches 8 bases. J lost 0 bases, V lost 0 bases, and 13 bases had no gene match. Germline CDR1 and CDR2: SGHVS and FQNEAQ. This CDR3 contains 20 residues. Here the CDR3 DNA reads TGTGCCAGCAGCTTAGCACTGACTAGCGAGAGGGGGATAGCCAAAAACATTCAGTACTTC. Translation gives CASSLALTSERGIAKNIQYF.

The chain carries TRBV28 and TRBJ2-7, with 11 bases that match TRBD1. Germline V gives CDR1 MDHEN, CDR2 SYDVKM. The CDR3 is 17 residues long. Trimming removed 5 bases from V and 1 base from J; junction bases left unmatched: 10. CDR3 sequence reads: CASSETPGTGGSYEQYF. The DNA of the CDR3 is TGTGCCAGCAGTGAAACGCCCGGGACAGGGGGTTCCTACGAGCAGTACTTC.

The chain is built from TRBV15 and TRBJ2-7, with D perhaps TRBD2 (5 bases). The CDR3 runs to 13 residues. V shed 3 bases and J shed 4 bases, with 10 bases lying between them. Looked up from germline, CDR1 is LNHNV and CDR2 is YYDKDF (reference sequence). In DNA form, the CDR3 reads TGTGCCACCAGCAGGGGAGTGGATTACGAGCAGTACTTC. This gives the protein CATSRGVDYEQYF.

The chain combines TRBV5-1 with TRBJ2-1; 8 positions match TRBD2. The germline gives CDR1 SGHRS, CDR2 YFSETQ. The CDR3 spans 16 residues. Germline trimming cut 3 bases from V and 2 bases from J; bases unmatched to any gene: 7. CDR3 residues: CASSSTPSGPYNEQFF. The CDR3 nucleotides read TGCGCCAGCAGCTCAACACCTAGCGGGCCCTACAATGAGCAGTTCTTC.

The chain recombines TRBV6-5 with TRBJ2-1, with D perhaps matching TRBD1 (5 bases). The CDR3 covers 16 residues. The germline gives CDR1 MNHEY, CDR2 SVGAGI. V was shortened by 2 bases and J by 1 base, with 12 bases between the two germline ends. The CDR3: CASSYKPGSSYNEQFF. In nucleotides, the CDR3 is TGTGCCAGCAGTTACAAACCAGGGTCTTCCTACAATGAGCAGTTCTTC.

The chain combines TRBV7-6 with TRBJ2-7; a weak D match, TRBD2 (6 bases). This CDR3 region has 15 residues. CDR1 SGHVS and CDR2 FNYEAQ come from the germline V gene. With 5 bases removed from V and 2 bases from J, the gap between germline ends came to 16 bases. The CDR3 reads CASSETAGKTYEQYF. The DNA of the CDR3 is TGTGCCAGCAGCGAGACGGCGGGAAAAACCTACGAGCAGTACTTC. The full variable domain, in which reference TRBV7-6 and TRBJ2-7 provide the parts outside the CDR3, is GAGVSQSPRYKVTKRGQDVALRCDPISGHVSLYWYRQALGQGPEFLTYFNYEAQQDKSGLPNDRFSAERPEGSISTLTIQRTEQRDSAMYRCASSETAGKTYEQYFGPGTRLTVT.

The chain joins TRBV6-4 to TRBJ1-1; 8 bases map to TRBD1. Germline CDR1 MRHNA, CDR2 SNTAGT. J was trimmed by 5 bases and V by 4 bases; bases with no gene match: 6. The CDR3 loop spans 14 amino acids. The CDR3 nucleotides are TGTGCCAGCAGTGCCCAGGGGGCGGGGACTGAAGCTTTCTTT. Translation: CASSAQGAGTEAFF.

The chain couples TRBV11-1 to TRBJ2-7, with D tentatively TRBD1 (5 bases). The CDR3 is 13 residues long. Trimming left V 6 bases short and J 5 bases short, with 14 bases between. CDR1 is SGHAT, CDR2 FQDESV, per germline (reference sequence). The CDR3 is CASSSSGMHEQYF. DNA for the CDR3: TGTGCCAGCAGTTCCTCAGGGATGCACGAGCAGTACTTC.

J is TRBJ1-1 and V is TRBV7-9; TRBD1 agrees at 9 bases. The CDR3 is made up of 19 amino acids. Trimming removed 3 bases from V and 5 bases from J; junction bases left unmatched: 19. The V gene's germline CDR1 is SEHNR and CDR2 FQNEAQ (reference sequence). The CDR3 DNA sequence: TGTGCCAGCAGCTTGAGATTTGGCGGACAGGGGATTAGGGAGACTGAAGCTTTCTTT. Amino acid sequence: CASSLRFGGQGIRETEAFF.

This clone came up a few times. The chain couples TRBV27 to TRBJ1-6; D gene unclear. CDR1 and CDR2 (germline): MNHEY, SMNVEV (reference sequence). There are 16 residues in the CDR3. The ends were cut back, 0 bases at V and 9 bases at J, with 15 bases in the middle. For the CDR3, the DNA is TGTGCCAGCAGTTTATCGATGTCGGGAGGGATTTCACCCCTCCACTTT. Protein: CASSLSMSGGISPLHF.

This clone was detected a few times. The CDR3 loop is CASTPRSAGGPYNEQFF. Here the CDR3 DNA reads TGTGCCAGCACCCCCCGTTCCGCGGGAGGGCCCTACAATGAGCAGTTCTTC. The genes are TRBV7-9 and TRBJ2-1; 9 bases are shared with TRBD2. There are 17 residues in the CDR3. Germline trimming cut 7 bases from V and 2 bases from J; bases unmatched to any gene: 12. Germline CDR1 and CDR2: SEHNR and FQNEAQ (reference sequence).

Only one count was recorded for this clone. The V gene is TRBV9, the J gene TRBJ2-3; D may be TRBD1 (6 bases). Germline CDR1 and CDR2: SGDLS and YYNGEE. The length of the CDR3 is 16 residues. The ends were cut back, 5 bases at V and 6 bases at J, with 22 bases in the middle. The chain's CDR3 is CASSARGGSDGDTQYF. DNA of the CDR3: TGTGCCAGCAGTGCCAGGGGCGGTTCTGACGGGGATACGCAGTATTTT.

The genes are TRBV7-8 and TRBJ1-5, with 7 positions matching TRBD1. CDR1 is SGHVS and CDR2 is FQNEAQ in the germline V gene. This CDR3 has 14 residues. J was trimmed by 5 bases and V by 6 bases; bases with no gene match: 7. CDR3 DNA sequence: TGTGCCAGCAGAAAGAGACAGGGCGATCAGCCCCAGCATTTT. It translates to CASRKRQGDQPQHF.

CDR3 region: CASSPTTGNTIYF. CDR3 coding DNA: TGTGCCAGCAGTCCGACAACGGGAAACACCATATATTTT. V usage is TRBV27 and J usage is TRBJ1-3, with D unresolved. Trimming left V 5 bases short and J 4 bases short, with 9 bases between. CDR1 MNHEY and CDR2 SMNVEV come from the germline V gene (reference sequence). The CDR3 runs 13 residues.

The CDR3, as DNA: TGCGCCAGCAGCGCTAACTCAGGGGTGAAAAACATTCAGTACTTC. Residues: CASSANSGVKNIQYF. V and J are TRBV5-1 and TRBJ2-4; tentative D call: TRBD1 (6 bases). In germline, CDR1 is SGHRS, CDR2 YFSETQ. The V end lost 4 bases, the J end lost 4 bases, and 15 bases lay between the germline ends. The CDR3 covers 15 residues.

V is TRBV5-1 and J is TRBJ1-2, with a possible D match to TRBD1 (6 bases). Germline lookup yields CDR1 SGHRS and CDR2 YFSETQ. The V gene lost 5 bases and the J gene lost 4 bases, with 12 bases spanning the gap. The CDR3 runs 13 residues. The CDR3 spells CASSPGHSYGYTF. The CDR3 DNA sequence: TGCGCCAGCAGTCCGGGACATAGCTATGGCTACACCTTC.

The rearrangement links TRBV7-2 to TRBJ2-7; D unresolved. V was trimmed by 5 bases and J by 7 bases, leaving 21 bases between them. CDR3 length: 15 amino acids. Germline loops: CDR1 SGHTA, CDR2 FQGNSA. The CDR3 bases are TGTGCCAGCAGCCCGGTGGGCTCCAAACCTGGGGAGCAGTACTTC. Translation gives CASSPVGSKPGEQYF.

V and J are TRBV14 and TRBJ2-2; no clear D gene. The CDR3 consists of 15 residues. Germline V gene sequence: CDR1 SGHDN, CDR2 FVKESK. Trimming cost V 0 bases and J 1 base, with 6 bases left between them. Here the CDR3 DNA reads TGTGCCAGCAGCCAAGATTGGCAGAACACCGGGGAGCTGTTTTTT. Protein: CASSQDWQNTGELFF.

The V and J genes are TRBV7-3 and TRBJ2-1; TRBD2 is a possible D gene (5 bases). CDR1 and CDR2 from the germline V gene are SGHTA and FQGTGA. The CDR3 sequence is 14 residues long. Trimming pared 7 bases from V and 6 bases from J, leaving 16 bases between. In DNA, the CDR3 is TGTGCCAGCAAATTACAAGCGGCGGCCAATGAGCAGTTCTTC. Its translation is CASKLQAAANEQFF.

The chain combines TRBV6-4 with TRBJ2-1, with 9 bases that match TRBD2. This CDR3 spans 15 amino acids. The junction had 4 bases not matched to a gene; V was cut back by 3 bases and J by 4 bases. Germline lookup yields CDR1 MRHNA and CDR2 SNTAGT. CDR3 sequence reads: CASSDEAGGYNEQFF. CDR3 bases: TGTGCCAGCAGTGATGAAGCGGGAGGTTACAATGAGCAGTTCTTC.

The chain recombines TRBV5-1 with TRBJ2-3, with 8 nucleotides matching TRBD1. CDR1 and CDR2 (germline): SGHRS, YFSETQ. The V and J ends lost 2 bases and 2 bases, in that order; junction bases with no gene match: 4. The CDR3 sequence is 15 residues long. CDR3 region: CASSLQGVDTDTQYF. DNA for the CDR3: TGCGCCAGCAGCTTACAGGGGGTCGACACAGATACGCAGTATTTT.

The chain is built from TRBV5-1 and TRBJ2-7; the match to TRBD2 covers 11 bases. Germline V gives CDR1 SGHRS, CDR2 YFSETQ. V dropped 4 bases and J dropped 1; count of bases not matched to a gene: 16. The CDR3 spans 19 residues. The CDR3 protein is CASSPIIAGGPLKSYEQYF. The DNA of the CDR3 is TGCGCCAGCAGCCCGATAATAGCGGGAGGGCCCCTAAAATCCTACGAGCAGTACTTC.

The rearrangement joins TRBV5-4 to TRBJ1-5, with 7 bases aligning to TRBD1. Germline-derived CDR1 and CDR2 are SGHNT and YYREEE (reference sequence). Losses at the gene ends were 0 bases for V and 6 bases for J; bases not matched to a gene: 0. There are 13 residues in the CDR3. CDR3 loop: CASSLDRGQPQHF. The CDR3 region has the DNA TGTGCCAGCAGCTTGGACAGGGGTCAGCCCCAGCATTTT.